This record covers a single TCR beta chain. Its antigen is unknown. The healthy adult donors were HIV-negative and reported no recent acute infections or vaccinations. There are 14 residues in the CDR3. Trimming took off 3 bases at V and 8 bases at J, with 14 bases between the two ends. Germline V lookup: CDR1 SGHNT, CDR2 YYREEE (reference sequence). The method was immunoSEQ multiplex PCR; TCRdb's version includes in-frame clones alone and lacks a portion of them. The data hold approximately 1.5 million clones, with approximately 98% observed a single time. These data are taken from a study of shared clonotypes between healthy human individuals. Study-level points and caveats: Generation probabilities of non-shared clonotypes were lower (relative to those shared by all four donors).

Sequencing was carried out using naive CD4+ T cells sorted from blood. As for subset: CD45RA+ positively selected. The V call is TRBV5-4, the J call TRBJ2-2; perhaps TRBD1 as D (6 bases). This TCR was recovered from a man in his thirties or forties in good health. For the CDR3, the DNA is TGTGCCAGCAGCTCCGAACAGGGATCGGGGGAGCTGTTTTTT. It is translated as CASSSEQGSGELFF.